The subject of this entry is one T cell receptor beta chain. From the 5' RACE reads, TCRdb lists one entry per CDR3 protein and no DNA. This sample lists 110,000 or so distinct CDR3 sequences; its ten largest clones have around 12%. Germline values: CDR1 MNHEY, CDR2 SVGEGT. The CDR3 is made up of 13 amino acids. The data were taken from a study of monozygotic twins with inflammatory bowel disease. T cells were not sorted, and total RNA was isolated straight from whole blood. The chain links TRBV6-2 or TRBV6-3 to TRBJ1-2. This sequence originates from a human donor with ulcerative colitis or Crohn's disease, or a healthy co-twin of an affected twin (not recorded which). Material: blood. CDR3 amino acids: CASRYSENYGYTF.